The 32 T cell receptor beta chains below all came from one sample that was sequenced in a study of T-cell memory formation after mild COVID-19. TCRdb processed the 5' RACE reads anew with MiXCR; each CDR3 protein has one entry. The sample contains 180,000 or so distinct CDR3 sequences, roughly 16% of which appear only once. The sample consisted of PBMCs or a T cell subset sorted from them (not recorded which). The receptor set was obtained from an adult woman who had mild COVID-19 (a few samples of this study predate the infection). Cell type and time point are not known.

The rearrangement uses TRBV12-5 and TRBJ1-1; D not certain. The CDR3 covers 13 residues. From germline, CDR1 is LGHNT and CDR2 FRNRAP. Between the trimmed V and J ends, which lost 1 base and 1 base, there was a span of 4 bases. CDR3 region: CASGLAANTEAFF. CDR3 DNA: TGTGCTAGTGGTTTGGCTGCGAACACTGAAGCTTTCTTT.

V is TRBV12-3 or TRBV12-4 and J is TRBJ1-1, with D perhaps matching TRBD1 (5 bases). The CDR3 totals 14 residues. Trimming stripped 3 bases from V and 1 base from J, with 9 bases between. The CDR3 is CASSLGRENTEAFF. The CDR3 coding sequence is TGTGCCAGCAGTTTGGGCAGGGAGAACACTGAAGCTTTCTTT.

The J gene is TRBJ2-4, the V gene TRBV18; no firm D call. This CDR3 has 15 amino acids. Germline CDR1 reads KGHSH; CDR2 reads LQKENI. V gave up 3 bases and J gave up 0 bases, with 9 bases separating them. CDR3 sequence reads: CASSPFEVAKNIQYF. The CDR3 DNA sequence: TGTGCCAGCTCACCTTTTGAGGTAGCCAAAAACATTCAGTACTTC. The entire variable domain, with the rest obtained from reference TRBV18 and TRBJ2-4, is as follows: NAGVMQNPRHLVRRRGQEARLRCSPMKGHSHVYWYRQLPEEGLKFMVYLQKENIIDESGMPKERFSAEFPKEGPSILRIQQVVRGDSAAYFCASSPFEVAKNIQYFGAGTRLSVL.

The chain couples TRBV4-3 to TRBJ2-1; 7 bases match TRBD2. Germline V gene data show CDR1 as LGHNA and CDR2 as YSLEER. This CDR3 region has 15 residues. With 0 bases clipped from V and 1 base from J, the junction kept 0 bases outside the gene matches. In DNA form, the CDR3 reads TGCGCCAGCAGCCAAGAACTAGCGTCCTACAATGAGCAGTTCTTC. Its protein product is CASSQELASYNEQFF.

Only a few counts were recorded for this clonotype. This rearrangement joins TRBV27 to TRBJ1-1; 9 bases map to TRBD1. The germline V gene has CDR1 MNHEY and CDR2 SMNVEV (reference sequence). The trim removed 2 bases at V and 13 bases at J, leaving 8 bases unmatched. The CDR3 runs 13 residues. The DNA for the CDR3 is TGTGCCAGCAGTTTAAGAACAGGGGGCCGGATTTTCTTT. It specifies CASSLRTGGRIFF.

The chain carries TRBV14 and TRBJ1-1; D not certain. The CDR3 runs 16 residues. Trimming took off 0 bases at V and 1 base at J, with 12 bases between the two ends. The germline gives CDR1 SGHDN, CDR2 FVKESK. The CDR3: CASSQETLFKNTEAFF. The CDR3 nucleotides read TGTGCCAGCAGCCAAGAGACGCTATTCAAGAACACTGAAGCTTTCTTT.

This clonotype was seen only a few times. V and J are TRBV24-1 and TRBJ2-7; 11 bases map to TRBD1. This CDR3 is 13 amino acids long. The germline V gene has CDR1 KGHDR and CDR2 SFDVKD. J gave up 10 bases and V 2 bases, and 3 bases lay outside the gene matches. CDR3 in amino acids: CATSDWTGGDQYF. The CDR3 nucleotides are TGTGCCACCAGTGATTGGACAGGGGGCGACCAGTACTTC.

The rearrangement joins TRBV2 to TRBJ2-1; 8 bases are a match to TRBD1. The V gene end was trimmed by 3 bases and the J gene end by 0 bases; junction bases not matched to a gene: 1. CDR3 size: 15 residues. Germline values: CDR1 SNHLY, CDR2 FYNNEI. The CDR3 bases are TGTGCCAGCAGTGAGGGGACAGGCTCCTACAATGAGCAGTTCTTC. It encodes CASSEGTGSYNEQFF. The full variable domain, rest sourced from reference TRBV2 and TRBJ2-1, is EPEVTQTPSHQVTQMGQEVILRCVPISNHLYFYWYRQILGQKVEFLVSFYNNEISEKSEIFDDQFSVERPDGSNFTLKIRSTKLEDSAMYFCASSEGTGSYNEQFFGPGTRLTVL.

The rearrangement uses TRBV12-3 or TRBV12-4 and TRBJ1-1, with 8 bases aligning to TRBD1. Germline trimming cut 4 bases from V and 1 base from J; bases unmatched to any gene: 2. The CDR3 is 14 residues long. CDR3 protein: CASSYRGGNTEAFF. CDR3 bases: TGTGCCAGCAGTTACAGGGGGGGGAACACTGAAGCTTTCTTT.

Only a few counts were recorded for this clonotype. The rearrangement uses TRBV6-1 and TRBJ2-7, with 10 bases matching TRBD1. V gave up 4 bases and J gave up 3 bases; unmatched junction bases: 3. Germline CDR1 and CDR2: MNHNS and SASEGT. The CDR3 is 14 amino acids. Written as DNA, the CDR3 is TGTGCCAGCAGTGTCGGACAGGGGGACTACGAGCAGTACTTC. The encoded protein is CASSVGQGDYEQYF.

The V and J genes are TRBV12-3 or TRBV12-4 and TRBJ1-4; unclear D gene. V was shortened by 3 bases and J by 4 bases, with 9 bases between the two germline ends. CDR3 length equals 14 residues. This CDR3 reads CASSFAGNNEKLFF. In DNA, the CDR3 is TGTGCCAGCAGTTTCGCGGGGAATAATGAAAAACTGTTTTTT.

The J gene is TRBJ2-2, the V gene TRBV7-8, with 7 bases fitting TRBD1. Germline-derived CDR1 and CDR2 are SGHVS and FQNEAQ. V lost 0 bases, J lost 6 bases, and 4 bases stayed unmatched. This CDR3 contains 15 residues. In DNA, the CDR3 is TGTGCCAGCAGCTTAGCAAGAACAGGGGCCGGGGAGCTGTTTTTT. This sequence encodes CASSLARTGAGELFF.

This clonotype was seen many times. The chain combines TRBV7-9 with TRBJ2-7; D ambiguous. This CDR3 has 13 amino acids. V shed 3 bases and J shed 4 bases, with 10 bases lying between them. CDR1 and CDR2 (germline): SEHNR, FQNEAQ (reference sequence). The CDR3 protein is CASSFEREYEQYF. The CDR3 DNA follows: TGTGCCAGCAGCTTCGAAAGAGAATACGAGCAGTACTTC. The full variable domain, with the rest looked up from reference TRBV7-9 and TRBJ2-7, is DTGVSQNPRHKITKRGQNVTFRCDPISEHNRLYWYRQTLGQGPEFLTYFQNEAQLEKSRLLSDRFSAERPKGSFSTLEIQRTEQGDSAMYLCASSFEREYEQYFGPGTRLTVT.

This clonotype has a count of ten or more. CDR3 nucleotides: TGTGCCAGCAGCCCTGGCCTAGCCCAAGAGACCCAGTACTTC. Its protein is CASSPGLAQETQYF. The chain combines TRBV7-3 with TRBJ2-5; weak D call: TRBD2 (5 bases). The germline V gene has CDR1 SGHTA and CDR2 FQGTGA. The V and J ends lost 5 bases and 1 base respectively, with 11 bases between them. This CDR3 spans 14 amino acids.

This clonotype appeared a few times. This chain links TRBV11-1 with TRBJ2-1, with D possibly being TRBD2 (6 bases). The V gene lost 5 bases and the J gene lost 6 bases, with 11 bases spanning the gap. CDR3 length: 13 residues. Germline V CDR1 and CDR2: SGHAT, FQDESV (reference sequence). The CDR3 loop is CASSAGTVNEQFF. The DNA of the CDR3 is TGTGCCAGCAGCGCGGGGACGGTCAATGAGCAGTTCTTC.

This clonotype was detected only a few times. J is TRBJ2-3 and V is TRBV24-1, with a possible D match to TRBD2 (5 bases). Between the trimmed V and J ends, which lost 3 bases and 14 bases, there was a span of 8 bases. This CDR3 is 10 amino acids long. The germline CDR1 and CDR2 sequences are KGHDR and SFDVKD. This CDR3 reads CATSDRGLYF. In nucleotides, the CDR3 is TGTGCCACCAGTGATCGGGGTCTGTATTTT.

This clonotype showed up just a few times. The chain carries TRBV7-9 and TRBJ1-2; D perhaps matches TRBD1 (6 bases). CDR1 is SEHNR and CDR2 is FQNEAQ in the germline V gene (reference sequence). Trimming shortened V by 4 bases and J by 7 bases, and 28 bases separated the two germline ends. The CDR3 runs to 18 residues. The CDR3 spells CASSSIGGHRADLPGYTF. In nucleotides, the CDR3 is TGTGCCAGCAGCTCAATTGGGGGACACAGGGCTGATCTTCCTGGCTACACCTTC.

This clonotype was seen ten or more times. This rearrangement joins TRBV2 to TRBJ2-2; 8 bases match TRBD1. The CDR3 sequence is 15 residues long. Germline V CDR1 and CDR2: SNHLY, FYNNEI. Trimming removed 5 bases from V and 4 bases from J; junction bases left unmatched: 6. The CDR3 nucleotides are TGTGCCAGCAGTACCCAGGGGGCCGTCACCGGGGAGCTGTTTTTT. Translation gives CASSTQGAVTGELFF.

The J gene is TRBJ2-5, the V gene TRBV7-2; D ambiguous. The CDR3 totals 12 residues. V lost 5 bases and J 0 bases, leaving 4 bases between the germline ends. The germline V gene encodes CDR1 SGHTA and CDR2 FQGNSA. CDR3 in DNA: TGTGCCAGCAGCCAGTACCAAGAGACCCAGTACTTC. Translated, it gives CASSQYQETQYF.

CDR3 sequence (DNA): TGTGCCAGCAGCTCGGGACTGATTTTAGCCAAAAACATTCAGTACTTC. Its protein is CASSSGLILAKNIQYF. The chain links TRBV7-2 to TRBJ2-4; D perhaps matches TRBD2 (6 bases). This CDR3 is built from 16 residues. The ends were cut back, 4 bases at V and 0 bases at J, with 13 bases in the middle. From germline, CDR1 is SGHTA and CDR2 FQGNSA.

The genes are TRBV12-3 or TRBV12-4 and TRBJ2-7, with D unclear. V gave up 1 base and J gave up 3 bases, with 10 bases separating them. This CDR3 comprises 14 residues. In DNA form, the CDR3 reads TGTGCCAGCAGTTTAGGGGCGCGAGTCTACGAGCAGTACTTC. Translation: CASSLGARVYEQYF.

This chain links TRBV7-2 with TRBJ2-3; D not resolved. The CDR3 totals 16 residues. Trimming stripped 1 base from V and 0 bases from J, with 11 bases between. Per germline, CDR1 SGHTA and CDR2 FQGNSA. Here the CDR3 reads CASSLVGFLSTDTQYF. The CDR3 DNA is TGTGCCAGCAGCTTAGTCGGGTTCCTTAGCACAGATACGCAGTATTTT. The full variable domain, rest sourced from reference TRBV7-2 and TRBJ2-3, is GAGVSQSPSNKVTEKGKDVELRCDPISGHTALYWYRQSLGQGLEFLIYFQGNSAPDKSGLPSDRFSAERTGGSVSTLTIQRTQQEDSAVYLCASSLVGFLSTDTQYFGPGTRLTVL.

V and J are TRBV5-1 and TRBJ2-6, with 8 positions matching TRBD1. The CDR3 is 15 residues long. V gave up 4 bases and J gave up 4 bases; unmatched junction bases: 4. Germline V gene lookup returns CDR1 SGHRS and CDR2 YFSETQ. CDR3 loop: CASSTTGVGANVLTF. CDR3 sequence (DNA): TGCGCCAGCAGCACGACAGGGGTCGGGGCCAACGTCCTGACTTTC.

The chain carries TRBV25-1 and TRBJ2-2, with 7 bases identical to TRBD1. This CDR3 is built from 15 residues. Germline V lookup: CDR1 MGHDK, CDR2 SYGVNS. V gave up 6 bases and J gave up 2 bases; unmatched junction bases: 6. The CDR3, as DNA: TGTGCCAGCAGCGACAGGGCCTTCAACACCGGGGAGCTGTTTTTT. It is translated as CASSDRAFNTGELFF.

The sample holds a few counts of this clonotype. The chain is built from TRBV29-1 and TRBJ2-2; possibly TRBD1 for D (6 bases). The CDR3 contains 15 residues. CDR1 is SQVTM and CDR2 is ANQGSEA in the germline V gene. V dropped 2 bases and J dropped 0 bases, with 10 bases sitting between them. CDR3 nucleotide sequence: TGCAGCGTTGAAAGACAGGACCCGAACACCGGGGAGCTGTTTTTT. It specifies CSVERQDPNTGELFF.

The chain employs TRBV7-3 and TRBJ2-3; 11 bases are shared with TRBD1. J lost 4 bases, V lost 5 bases, and 8 bases had no gene match. The CDR3 consists of 16 residues. The germline V gene encodes CDR1 SGHTA and CDR2 FQGTGA. DNA of the CDR3: TGTGCCAGCAGCCCCATGGACAGGGGGCGTGCAGATACGCAGTATTTT. It is translated as CASSPMDRGRADTQYF.

There are many counts of this clonotype. This chain connects TRBV5-1 to TRBJ2-3; D not resolved. Per the germline V gene, CDR1 is SGHRS and CDR2 is YFSETQ. CDR3 size: 13 residues. Trimming left V 2 bases short and J 4 bases short, with 8 bases between. CDR3 nucleotide sequence: TGCGCCAGCAGCTTAGGGTCAGCAGATACGCAGTATTTT. It specifies CASSLGSADTQYF. Together with reference TRBV5-1 and TRBJ2-3, the CDR3 gives the full variable domain: KAGVTQTPRYLIKTRGQQVTLSCSPISGHRSVSWYQQTPGQGLQFLFEYFSETQRNKGNFPGRFSGRQFSNSRSEMNVSTLELGDSALYLCASSLGSADTQYFGPGTRLTVL.

A few counts support this clonotype. The chain employs TRBV20-1 and TRBJ1-1; possibly TRBD1 for D (5 bases). V lost 5 bases and J 8 bases, leaving 21 bases between the germline ends. The CDR3 totals 14 residues. CDR1 is DFQATT and CDR2 is SNEGSKA in the germline V gene (reference sequence). The CDR3 here is CSADRDGPGLEAFF. For the CDR3, the DNA is TGCAGTGCTGATAGGGACGGGCCGGGGTTGGAAGCTTTCTTT.

This clonotype has just a few counts. J is TRBJ1-2 and V is TRBV7-9, with D possibly being TRBD1 (5 bases). Germline V CDR1 and CDR2: SEHNR, FQNEAQ (reference sequence). V lost 1 base to trimming and J lost 8 bases, with 14 bases between them. CDR3 size: 14 residues. Written as DNA, the CDR3 is TGTGCCAGCAGCTTAGAAGCAGGGCCAGGCGGCTACACCTTC. Encoded protein: CASSLEAGPGGYTF.

The rearrangement joins TRBV5-1 to TRBJ1-6; D is perhaps TRBD1 (5 bases). The CDR3 has 16 amino acids. Trimming took off 3 bases at V and 0 bases at J, with 10 bases between the two ends. Germline values: CDR1 SGHRS, CDR2 YFSETQ. The CDR3 nucleotides read TGCGCCAGCAGCTCTGGGGCGAGCTCCTATAATTCACCCCTCCACTTT. Translated, it gives CASSSGASSYNSPLHF.

The chain recombines TRBV12-3 or TRBV12-4 with TRBJ1-2, with D perhaps TRBD1 (5 bases). CDR3 length: 13 amino acids. V lost 3 bases, J lost 3 bases, and 8 bases lay in between. CDR3 sequence reads: CASSFRGYYGYTF. In DNA form, the CDR3 reads TGTGCCAGCAGTTTTAGGGGTTACTATGGCTACACCTTC.

This clonotype was detected ten times or more. The J gene is TRBJ1-5, the V gene TRBV5-1; no definite D call. Germline loops: CDR1 SGHRS, CDR2 YFSETQ. Trimming removed 4 bases at V and 4 bases at J, with 0 bases between. The CDR3 contains 10 residues. CDR3 sequence: CASSNQPQHF. The CDR3 bases are TGCGCCAGCAGCAATCAGCCCCAGCATTTT. Full variable domain (missing parts from reference TRBV5-1 and TRBJ1-5): KAGVTQTPRYLIKTRGQQVTLSCSPISGHRSVSWYQQTPGQGLQFLFEYFSETQRNKGNFPGRFSGRQFSNSRSEMNVSTLELGDSALYLCASSNQPQHFGDGTRLSIL.